This TCR beta chain came from a study of shared clonotypes between healthy human individuals. Study in general: CD8 memory received one plate per donor, CD8 naive two, CD4 memory three and CD4 naive three. Findings of the study overall: Among a handful of donors, approximately 5% of naive CD4 clonotypes were found in common.

Samples underwent the assay at deep level. The data were produced by immunoSEQ multiplex PCR, yet TCRdb's version contains in-frame clones alone and is incomplete. This table has approximately 2,200,000 clones, under 95% appearing once. Naive CD8 cells lacked CD45RO and underwent positive selection for CCR7, leaving out terminally differentiated effector memory CD45RA+ cells. Among the donors, all were Caucasian adults who lived in Nashville, Tennessee. Notes on this clone: Its antigen is currently unknown.

The source of this sequence is a man aged 18-30 years in good health. Some clones in this sample may be carry-over from other donors' samples. Source material: naive CD8+ T cells from PBMCs.

The CDR3 protein is CASSLGLRSVETQYF. CDR3 coding DNA: TGTGCCAGCAGCTTAGGCCTTCGCTCCGTGGAGACCCAGTACTTC. The chain is built from TRBV13 and TRBJ2-5, with D unresolved. The CDR3 is 15 amino acids. The germline V gene has CDR1 PRHDT and CDR2 FYEKMQ (reference sequence). V was pared by 0 bases and J by 5 bases, with 13 bases between.